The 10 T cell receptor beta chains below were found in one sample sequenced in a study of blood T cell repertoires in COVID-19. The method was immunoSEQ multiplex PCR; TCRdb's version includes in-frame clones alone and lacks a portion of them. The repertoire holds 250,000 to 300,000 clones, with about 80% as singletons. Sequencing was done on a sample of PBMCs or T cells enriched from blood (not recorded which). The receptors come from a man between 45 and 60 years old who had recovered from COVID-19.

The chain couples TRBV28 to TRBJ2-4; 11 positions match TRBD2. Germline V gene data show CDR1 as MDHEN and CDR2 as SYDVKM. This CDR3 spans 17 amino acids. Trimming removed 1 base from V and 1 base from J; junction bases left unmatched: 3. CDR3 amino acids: CASSLLASGRAKNIQYF. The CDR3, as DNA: TGTGCCAGCAGTTTATTGGCTAGCGGGAGGGCCAAAAACATTCAGTACTTC.

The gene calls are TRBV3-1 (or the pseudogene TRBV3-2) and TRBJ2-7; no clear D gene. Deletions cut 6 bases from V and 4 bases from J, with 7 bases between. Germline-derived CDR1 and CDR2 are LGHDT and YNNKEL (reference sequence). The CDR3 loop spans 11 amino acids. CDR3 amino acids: CASSRRYEQYF. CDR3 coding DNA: TGTGCCAGCAGTCGTCGTTACGAGCAGTACTTC.

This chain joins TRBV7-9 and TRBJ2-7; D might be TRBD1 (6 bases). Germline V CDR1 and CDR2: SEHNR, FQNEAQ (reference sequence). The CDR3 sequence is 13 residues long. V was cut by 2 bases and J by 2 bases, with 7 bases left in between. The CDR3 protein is CASSLQGPYEQYF. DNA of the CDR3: TGTGCCAGCAGCTTACAGGGGCCCTACGAGCAGTACTTC.

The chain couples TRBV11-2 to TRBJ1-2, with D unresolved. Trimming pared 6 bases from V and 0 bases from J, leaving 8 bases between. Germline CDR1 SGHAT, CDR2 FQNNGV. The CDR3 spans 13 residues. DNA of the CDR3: TGTGCCAGCAGGCAGGCTGCTAACTATGGCTACACCTTC. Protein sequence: CASRQAANYGYTF.

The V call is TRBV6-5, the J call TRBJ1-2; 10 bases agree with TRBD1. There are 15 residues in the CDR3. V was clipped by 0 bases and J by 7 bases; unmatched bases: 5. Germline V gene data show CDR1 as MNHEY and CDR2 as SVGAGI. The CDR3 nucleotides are TGTGCCAGCAGTTACTCAGGACAGGGGGTCTTTGGCTACACCTTC. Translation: CASSYSGQGVFGYTF.

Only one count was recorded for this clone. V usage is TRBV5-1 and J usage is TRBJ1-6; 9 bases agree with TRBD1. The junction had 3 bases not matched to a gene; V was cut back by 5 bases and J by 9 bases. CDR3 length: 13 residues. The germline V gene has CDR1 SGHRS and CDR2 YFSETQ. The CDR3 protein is CASSGTGTSPLHF. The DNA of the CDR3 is TGCGCCAGCAGTGGGACAGGGACTTCACCCCTCCACTTT.

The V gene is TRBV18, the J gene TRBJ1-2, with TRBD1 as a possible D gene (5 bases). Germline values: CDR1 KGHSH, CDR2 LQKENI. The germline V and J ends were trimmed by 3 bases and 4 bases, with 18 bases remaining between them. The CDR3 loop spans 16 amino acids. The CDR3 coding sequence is TGTGCCAGCTCACCTAAGACAGATTCGGATCTCTATGGCTACACCTTC. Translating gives CASSPKTDSDLYGYTF.

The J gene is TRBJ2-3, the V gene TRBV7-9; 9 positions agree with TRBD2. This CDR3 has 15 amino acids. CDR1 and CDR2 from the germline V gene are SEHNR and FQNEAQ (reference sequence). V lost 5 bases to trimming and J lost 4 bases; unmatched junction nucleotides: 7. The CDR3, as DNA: TGTGCCAGCAGCCGCACTGCGGGAGGGCCAGATACGCAGTATTTT. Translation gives CASSRTAGGPDTQYF.

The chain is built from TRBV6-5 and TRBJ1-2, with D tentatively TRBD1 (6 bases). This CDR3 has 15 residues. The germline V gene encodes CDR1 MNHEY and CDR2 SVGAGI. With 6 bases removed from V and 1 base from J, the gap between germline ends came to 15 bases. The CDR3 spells CASSESGAVNYGYTF. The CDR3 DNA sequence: TGTGCCAGCAGCGAGTCAGGGGCAGTTAACTATGGCTACACCTTC.

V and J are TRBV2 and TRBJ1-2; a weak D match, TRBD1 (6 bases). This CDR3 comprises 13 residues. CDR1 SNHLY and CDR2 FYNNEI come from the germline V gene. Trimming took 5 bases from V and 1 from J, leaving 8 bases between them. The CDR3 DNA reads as TGTGCCAGCAGTCCGGACAGTAACTATGGCTACACCTTC. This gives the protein CASSPDSNYGYTF.